These 21 T cell receptor beta chains came from one sample sequenced in a study of T cells after yellow fever vaccination. MiXCR, run by TCRdb on the 5' RACE reads, gives a single entry per CDR3 protein. The sample consists of 60,000 to 95,000 distinct CDR3 sequences, 7.3% of them appearing once. Specimen: CD8+ T cells sorted from PBMCs, collected less than 11 days after the first yellow fever vaccination. These receptors were obtained from a man between 18 and 29 years old who received the YFV17D yellow fever vaccine.

This clonotype occurred a few times. The J gene is TRBJ1-6, the V gene TRBV4-1; D is uncertain. Between the trimmed V and J ends, which lost 4 bases and 0 bases, there was a span of 16 bases. Germline CDR1 MGHRA, CDR2 YSYEKL. This CDR3 has 18 amino acids. CDR3 loop: CASSPRATTSSYNSPLHF. CDR3 DNA: TGCGCCAGCAGCCCCCGGGCCACCACTAGCTCCTATAATTCACCCCTCCACTTT.

V usage is TRBV3-1 and J usage is TRBJ2-2; D perhaps matches TRBD2 (5 bases). Per germline, CDR1 LGHDT and CDR2 YNNKEL (reference sequence). This CDR3 comprises 14 residues. Trimming shortened V by 4 bases and J by 3 bases, and 9 bases separated the two germline ends. CDR3 sequence: CASSPKRDTGELFF. DNA of the CDR3: TGTGCCAGCAGCCCGAAGAGGGACACCGGGGAGCTGTTTTTT.

This clonotype was detected many times. The chain joins TRBV12-3 or TRBV12-4 to TRBJ2-3, with unresolved D. The CDR3 has 14 amino acids. V was pared by 3 bases and J by 1 base, with 8 bases between. The CDR3 sequence: CASSFVRGTDTQYF. The DNA of the CDR3 is TGTGCCAGCAGTTTTGTTCGTGGCACAGATACGCAGTATTTT.

This clonotype was recorded at least ten times. V usage is TRBV12-3 or TRBV12-4 and J usage is TRBJ2-1; possibly TRBD2 for D (6 bases). This CDR3 comprises 14 residues. Trimming took 3 bases from V and 4 from J, leaving 10 bases between them. CDR3 residues: CASSLSSEYNEQFF. The CDR3 bases are TGTGCCAGCAGTTTGTCTAGCGAATACAATGAGCAGTTCTTC.

This clonotype has only a few counts. This sequence joins TRBV6-5 and TRBJ1-5; 8 nucleotides agree with TRBD1. Germline V gene sequence: CDR1 MNHEY, CDR2 SVGAGI. Trimming took 4 bases from V and 4 from J; bases not matched to a gene: 3. The CDR3 totals 14 residues. The CDR3 protein is CASSLNRGNQPQHF. CDR3 in DNA: TGTGCCAGCAGTTTGAACAGGGGGAATCAGCCCCAGCATTTT.

At least ten counts were recorded for this clonotype. This sequence joins TRBV13 and TRBJ1-5; D is perhaps TRBD1 (5 bases). Germline V gene sequence: CDR1 PRHDT, CDR2 FYEKMQ (reference sequence). The germline V and J ends were trimmed by 3 bases and 7 bases, with 13 bases remaining between them. The CDR3 has 14 amino acids. CDR3 amino acids: CASSFGREGQPQHF. The DNA of the CDR3 is TGTGCCAGCAGCTTCGGCAGGGAGGGACAGCCCCAGCATTTT. Filled out from reference TRBV13 and TRBJ1-5, the complete variable domain reads AAGVIQSPRHLIKEKRETATLKCYPIPRHDTVYWYQQGPGQDPQFLISFYEKMQSDKGSIPDRFSAQQFSDYHSELNMSSLELGDSALYFCASSFGREGQPQHFGDGTRLSIL.

This clonotype was detected many times. This chain joins TRBV30 and TRBJ1-4, with a possible D match to TRBD1 (5 bases). The CDR3 has 13 residues. With 4 bases removed from V and 3 bases from J, the gap between germline ends came to 9 bases. Germline V CDR1 and CDR2: GTSNPN, SVGIG (reference sequence). The CDR3 here is CAWNSGSNEKLFF. The CDR3, as DNA: TGTGCCTGGAATTCAGGGTCTAATGAAAAACTGTTTTTT.

The CDR3 coding sequence is TGCAGCGTTGCGTTAGCGGGGGGATCGGATGAGCAGTTCTTC. It specifies CSVALAGGSDEQFF. The chain joins TRBV29-1 to TRBJ2-1; 10 nucleotides line up with TRBD2. Germline V CDR1 and CDR2: SQVTM, ANQGSEA. The CDR3 sequence is 14 residues long. Trimming took 4 bases from V and 8 from J; bases not matched to a gene: 8.

This sequence joins TRBV4-3 and TRBJ2-5; D remains ambiguous. Per germline, CDR1 LGHNA and CDR2 YSLEER. V was clipped by 1 base and J by 2 bases, with 5 bases between them. The CDR3 consists of 13 residues. CDR3 protein: CASSQVLQETQYF. CDR3 bases: TGCGCCAGCAGCCAAGTCCTTCAAGAGACCCAGTACTTC.

There are many counts of this clonotype. The genes are TRBV24-1 and TRBJ2-1; TRBD1 matches at 7 bases. With V trimmed by 1 base and J by 3 bases, 2 bases remained unmatched. CDR1 is KGHDR and CDR2 is SFDVKD in the germline V gene. The CDR3 is 15 residues long. CDR3 nucleotide sequence: TGTGCCACCAGTGATTTAAGGGGGCTCTACAATGAGCAGTTCTTC. It encodes CATSDLRGLYNEQFF.

This clonotype has just a few counts. The chain links TRBV7-9 to TRBJ2-2, with 8 positions matching TRBD2. The CDR3 is made up of 15 amino acids. J lost 4 bases, V lost 3 bases, and 4 bases had no gene match. Germline V CDR1 and CDR2: SEHNR, FQNEAQ (reference sequence). The chain's CDR3 is CASSFSGATTGELFF. As DNA, the CDR3 is TGTGCCAGCAGCTTTAGCGGGGCCACCACCGGGGAGCTGTTTTTT.

This clonotype was observed many times. This chain links TRBV12-3 or TRBV12-4 with TRBJ2-7; TRBD2 matches 12 bases. The V and J ends lost 6 bases and 3 bases, in that order; junction bases with no gene match: 6. CDR3 size: 15 residues. CDR3 DNA: TGTGCCAGCAGCATACTAGCGGGGGGACTCTACGAGCAGTACTTC. Translated, it gives CASSILAGGLYEQYF.

This clonotype was seen many times. CDR3 nucleotides: TGCAGCGTAAGAGGACAGGGGCGCTACGAGCAGTACTTC. Amino acids: CSVRGQGRYEQYF. This chain connects TRBV29-1 to TRBJ2-7, with 9 nucleotides matching TRBD1. With V trimmed by 6 bases and J by 3 bases, 6 bases remained unmatched. Germline CDR1 reads SQVTM; CDR2 reads ANQGSEA. The CDR3 is 13 amino acids.

This clonotype was detected only a few times. The V gene is TRBV4-1, the J gene TRBJ2-4; 7 bases agree with TRBD1. Per the germline V gene, CDR1 is MGHRA and CDR2 is YSYEKL. The CDR3 spans 17 residues. Trimming cost V 1 base and J 0 bases; bases outside gene matches: 6. The CDR3 reads CASSQATGTLAKNIQYF. Written as DNA, the CDR3 is TGCGCCAGCAGCCAAGCGACAGGGACACTAGCCAAAAACATTCAGTACTTC.

This clonotype was counted at least ten times. The V and J genes are TRBV7-2 and TRBJ2-2; D not certain. Germline V gene data show CDR1 as SGHTA and CDR2 as FQGNSA. CDR3 size: 12 residues. V gave up 1 base and J gave up 6 bases, with 3 bases separating them. CDR3 bases: TGTGCCAGCAGCTTAGTTTCCGGGGAGCTGTTTTTT. Protein: CASSLVSGELFF.

This chain connects TRBV20-1 to TRBJ2-3, with 12 bases identical to TRBD2. V lost 5 bases, J lost 4 bases, and 13 bases stayed unmatched. This CDR3 comprises 17 residues. The germline V gene has CDR1 DFQATT and CDR2 SNEGSKA (reference sequence). The CDR3 here is CSAPTLILAGGADTQYF. CDR3 DNA: TGCAGTGCTCCAACCTTGATACTAGCGGGGGGAGCAGATACGCAGTATTTT.

The gene calls are TRBV27 and TRBJ2-1; 8 nucleotides line up with TRBD1. Germline trimming cut 5 bases from V and 7 bases from J; bases unmatched to any gene: 7. The CDR3 is 14 amino acids. Germline assignment: CDR1 MNHEY and CDR2 SMNVEV (reference sequence). This CDR3 reads CASSETGEWNEQFF. DNA for the CDR3: TGTGCCAGCAGTGAGACAGGGGAATGGAATGAGCAGTTCTTC.

This clonotype was observed a few times. The chain links TRBV6-2 or TRBV6-3 to TRBJ2-7, with D maybe TRBD2 (7 bases). CDR1 and CDR2 from the germline V gene are MNHEY and SVGEGT. The CDR3 spans 16 residues. Trimming took off 6 bases at V and 0 bases at J, with 18 bases between the two ends. The CDR3 DNA sequence: TGTGCCAGCAGCCTAGGTTGGGGGGGCTACTCCTACGAGCAGTACGTC. Translation: CASSLGWGGYSYEQYV.

This clonotype has just a few counts. The V gene is TRBV18, the J gene TRBJ2-7, with D possibly TRBD1 on 5 matching bases. This CDR3 is 16 amino acids long. Looked up from germline, CDR1 is KGHSH and CDR2 is LQKENI. Trimming shortened V by 3 bases and J by 2 bases, and 17 bases separated the two germline ends. The CDR3 reads CASSPRMAGFTYEQYV. In DNA form, the CDR3 reads TGTGCCAGCTCACCCCGAATGGCAGGGTTTACCTACGAGCAGTACGTC.

In its sample, this clonotype was seen many times. The V gene is TRBV4-3, the J gene TRBJ1-5, with D unclear. The CDR3 loop spans 14 amino acids. From germline, CDR1 is LGHNA and CDR2 YSLEER. Trimming left V 0 bases short and J 7 bases short, with 10 bases between. The chain's CDR3 is CASSQDLGPQPQHF. CDR3 sequence (DNA): TGCGCCAGCAGCCAAGATCTAGGGCCCCAGCCCCAGCATTTT.

This clonotype has ten or more counts. The chain couples TRBV10-3 to TRBJ1-1; a weak D match, TRBD1 (6 bases). With 8 bases removed from V and 10 bases from J, the gap between germline ends came to 29 bases. The CDR3 spans 16 residues. The germline V gene has CDR1 ENHRY and CDR2 SYGVKD. CDR3 in DNA: TGTGCCATCGGCCCCCACCCGGACAGCCCGGGGGTGTCAGCTTTCTTT. Residues: CAIGPHPDSPGVSAFF.